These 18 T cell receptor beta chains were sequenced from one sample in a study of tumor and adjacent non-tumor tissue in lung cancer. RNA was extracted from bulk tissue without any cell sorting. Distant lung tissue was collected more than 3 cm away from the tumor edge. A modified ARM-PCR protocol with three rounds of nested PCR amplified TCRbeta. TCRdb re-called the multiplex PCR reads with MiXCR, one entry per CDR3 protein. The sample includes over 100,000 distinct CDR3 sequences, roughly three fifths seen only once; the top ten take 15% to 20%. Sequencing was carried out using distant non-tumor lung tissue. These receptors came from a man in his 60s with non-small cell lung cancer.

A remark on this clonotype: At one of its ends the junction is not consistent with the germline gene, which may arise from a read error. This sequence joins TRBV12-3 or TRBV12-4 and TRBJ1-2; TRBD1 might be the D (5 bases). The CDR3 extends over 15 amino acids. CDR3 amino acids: CASNLGDPSYYGYTF. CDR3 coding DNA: TGTGCCAGCAATTTAGGGGATCCATCATACTATGGCTACACCTTC.

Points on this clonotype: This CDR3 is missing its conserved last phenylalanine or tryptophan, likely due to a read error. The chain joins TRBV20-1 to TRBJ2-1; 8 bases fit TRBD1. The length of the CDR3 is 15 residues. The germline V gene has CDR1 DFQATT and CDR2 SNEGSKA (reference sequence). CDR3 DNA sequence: TGCGGTGCTAGAACCGACAGGGGCTCCTACAATGAGCAGTTCTTA. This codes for CGARTDRGSYNEQFL.

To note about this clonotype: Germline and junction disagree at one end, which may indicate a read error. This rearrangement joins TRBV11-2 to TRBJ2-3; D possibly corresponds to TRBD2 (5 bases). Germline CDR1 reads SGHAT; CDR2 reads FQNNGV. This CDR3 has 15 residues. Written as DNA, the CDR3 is TGTTCCAGCAGCTTAGTAGTGGGAGACCTAGATACGCAGTATTTT. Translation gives CSSSLVVGDLDTQYF.

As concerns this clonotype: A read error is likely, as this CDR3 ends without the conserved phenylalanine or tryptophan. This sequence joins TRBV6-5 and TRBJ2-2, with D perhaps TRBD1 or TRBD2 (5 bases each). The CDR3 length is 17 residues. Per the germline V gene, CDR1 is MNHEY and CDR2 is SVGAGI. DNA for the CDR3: TGTGCCAGCAGTTACTCGTATGAGGGGATCAACACAGGGGAGCTGTTTCTT. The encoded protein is CASSYSYEGINTGELFL.

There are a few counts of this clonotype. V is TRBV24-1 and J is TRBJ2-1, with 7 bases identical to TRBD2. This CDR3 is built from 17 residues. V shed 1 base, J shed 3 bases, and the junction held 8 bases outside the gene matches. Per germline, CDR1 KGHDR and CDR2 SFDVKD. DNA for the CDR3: TGTGCCACCAGTGATTTCGGGCTAGCGGAAAACTACAATGAGCAGTTCTTC. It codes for CATSDFGLAENYNEQFF.

The CDR3 region is CISSYRTEGETQYF. The CDR3 nucleotides read TGTATCAGCAGCTACAGGACAGAAGGAGAGACCCAGTACTTC. The gene calls are TRBV11-3 and TRBJ2-5, with a possible D match to TRBD1 (6 bases). Germline V gene data show CDR1 as SGHNT and CDR2 as YENEEA. CDR3 length equals 14 residues.

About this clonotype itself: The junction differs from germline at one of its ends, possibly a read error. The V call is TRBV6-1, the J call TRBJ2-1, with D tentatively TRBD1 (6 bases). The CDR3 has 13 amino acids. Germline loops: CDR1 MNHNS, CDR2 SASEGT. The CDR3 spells CASSETGGNEKFF. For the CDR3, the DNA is TGCGCCAGCAGTGAGACAGGTGGTAATGAGAAGTTCTTC.

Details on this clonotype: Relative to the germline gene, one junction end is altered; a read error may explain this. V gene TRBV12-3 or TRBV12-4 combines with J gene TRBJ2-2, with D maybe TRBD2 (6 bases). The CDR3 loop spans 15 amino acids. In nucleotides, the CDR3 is TGTGCCAGCACTTTAGATGCTAGCGTATGCGGGGAGCTGTTTTTT. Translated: CASTLDASVCGELFF.

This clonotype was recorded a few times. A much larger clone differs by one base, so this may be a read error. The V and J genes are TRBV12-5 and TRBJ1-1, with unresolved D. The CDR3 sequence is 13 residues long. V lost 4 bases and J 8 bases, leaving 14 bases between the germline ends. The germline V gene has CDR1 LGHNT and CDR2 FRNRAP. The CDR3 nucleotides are TGTGCTAGTGGTTATGGAGTGGGAGGAGAAGCTTTCTTT. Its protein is CASGYGVGGEAFF.

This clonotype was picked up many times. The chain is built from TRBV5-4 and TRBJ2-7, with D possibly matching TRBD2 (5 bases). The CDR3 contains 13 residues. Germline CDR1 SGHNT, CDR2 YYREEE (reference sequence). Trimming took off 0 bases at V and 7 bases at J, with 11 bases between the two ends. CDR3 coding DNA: TGTGCCAGCAGCTTGGTTTCGTCGGGGGAGCAGTACTTC. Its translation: CASSLVSSGEQYF.

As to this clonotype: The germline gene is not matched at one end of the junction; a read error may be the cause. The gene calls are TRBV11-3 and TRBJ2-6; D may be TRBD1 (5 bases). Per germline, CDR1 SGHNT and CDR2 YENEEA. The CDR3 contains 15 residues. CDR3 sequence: CASSQQCSGANVMIF. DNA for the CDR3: TGTGCCAGCAGCCAACAGTGTTCTGGGGCCAACGTCATGATTTTC.

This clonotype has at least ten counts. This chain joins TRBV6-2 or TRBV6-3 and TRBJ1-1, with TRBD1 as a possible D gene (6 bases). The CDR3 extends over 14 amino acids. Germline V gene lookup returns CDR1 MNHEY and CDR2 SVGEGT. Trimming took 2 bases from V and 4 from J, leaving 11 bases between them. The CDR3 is CASSYAQGGTEAFF. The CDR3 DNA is TGTGCCAGCAGTTACGCACAGGGCGGCACTGAAGCTTTCTTT.

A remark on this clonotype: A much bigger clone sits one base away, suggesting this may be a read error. CDR3 sequence (DNA): TGTGCCGGCTCCCCACAGGGGAACACTGAAGCTTTCTTT. Protein sequence: CAGSPQGNTEAFF. This chain joins TRBV18 and TRBJ1-1; tentative D call: TRBD1 (6 bases). The CDR3 sequence is 13 residues long. Germline CDR1 is KGHSH and CDR2 is LQKENI.

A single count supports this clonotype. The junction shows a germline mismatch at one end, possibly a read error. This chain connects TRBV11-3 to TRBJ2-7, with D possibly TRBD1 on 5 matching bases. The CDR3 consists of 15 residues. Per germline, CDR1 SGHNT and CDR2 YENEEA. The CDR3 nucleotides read TGTACCAGCAGCTTAGATCGGAAGACAGTGGTCGAGCAGTACTTC. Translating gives CTSSLDRKTVVEQYF. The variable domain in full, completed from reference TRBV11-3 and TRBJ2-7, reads EAGVVQSPRYKIIEKKQPVAFWCNPISGHNTLYWYLQNLGQGPELLIRYENEEAVDDSQLPKDRFSAERLKGVDSTLKIQPAELGDSAVYLCTSSLDRKTVVEQYFGPGTRLTVT.

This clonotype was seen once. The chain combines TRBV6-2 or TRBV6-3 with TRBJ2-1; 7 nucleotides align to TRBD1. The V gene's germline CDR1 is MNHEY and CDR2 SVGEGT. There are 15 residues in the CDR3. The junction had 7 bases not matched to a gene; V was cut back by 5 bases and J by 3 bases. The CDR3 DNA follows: TGTGCCAGCAGTAACAGGGGTAGCTACTACAATGAGCAGTTCTTC. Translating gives CASSNRGSYYNEQFF.

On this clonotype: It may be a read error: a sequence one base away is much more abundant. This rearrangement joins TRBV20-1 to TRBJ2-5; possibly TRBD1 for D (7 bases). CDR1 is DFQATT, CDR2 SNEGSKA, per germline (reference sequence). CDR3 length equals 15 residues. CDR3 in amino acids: CTARDAGQPEETQYF. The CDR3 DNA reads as TGCACTGCTAGAGACGCGGGACAGCCTGAAGAGACCCAGTACTTC.

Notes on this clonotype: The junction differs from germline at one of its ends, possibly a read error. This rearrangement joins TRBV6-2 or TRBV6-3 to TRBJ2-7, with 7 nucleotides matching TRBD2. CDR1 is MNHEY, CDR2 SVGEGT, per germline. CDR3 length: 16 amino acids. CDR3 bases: TGTGCCAGCAGTTGCTCGAGGCGGGAGTCCCCCTACAAGCAGTACTTC. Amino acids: CASSCSRRESPYKQYF.

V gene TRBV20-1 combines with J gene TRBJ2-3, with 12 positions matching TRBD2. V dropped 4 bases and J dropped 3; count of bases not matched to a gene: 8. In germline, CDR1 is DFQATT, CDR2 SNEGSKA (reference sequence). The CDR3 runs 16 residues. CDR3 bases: TGCAGTGCTACTAGCCTAGCGGGGGGGCTTACAGATACGCAGTATTTT. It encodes CSATSLAGGLTDTQYF.